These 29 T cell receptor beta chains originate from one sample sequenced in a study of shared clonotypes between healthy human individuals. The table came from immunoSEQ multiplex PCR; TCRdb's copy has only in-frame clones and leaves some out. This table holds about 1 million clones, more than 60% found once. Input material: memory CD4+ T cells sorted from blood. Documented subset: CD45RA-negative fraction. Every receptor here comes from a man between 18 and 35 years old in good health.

CDR3: CASSSGFARAQYF. CDR3 sequence (DNA): TGTGCCAGCAGTTCAGGATTTGCGCGGGCCCAGTACTTC. This rearrangement joins TRBV6-6 to TRBJ2-5, with a possible D match to TRBD2 (5 bases). CDR1 is MNHNY, CDR2 SVGAGI, per germline (reference sequence). This CDR3 region has 13 residues. Trimming removed 4 bases from V and 9 bases from J, with 15 bases in between.

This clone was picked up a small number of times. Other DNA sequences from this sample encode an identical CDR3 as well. The CDR3 DNA follows: TGTGCCAGCAGCTTAGATTGGGGGCAGCCCCAGCATTTT. It yields the protein CASSLDWGQPQHF. The gene calls are TRBV11-2 and TRBJ1-5; D might be TRBD1 (5 bases). CDR1 SGHAT and CDR2 FQNNGV come from the germline V gene. Trimming removed 0 bases at V and 7 bases at J, with 7 bases between. The CDR3 sequence is 13 residues long.

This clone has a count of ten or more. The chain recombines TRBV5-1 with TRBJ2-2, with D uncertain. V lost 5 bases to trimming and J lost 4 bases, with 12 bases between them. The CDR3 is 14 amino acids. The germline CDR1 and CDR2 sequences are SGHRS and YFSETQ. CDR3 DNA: TGCGCCAGCAGTTCCCGGGTCGGCACCGGGGAGCTGTTTTTT. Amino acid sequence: CASSSRVGTGELFF.

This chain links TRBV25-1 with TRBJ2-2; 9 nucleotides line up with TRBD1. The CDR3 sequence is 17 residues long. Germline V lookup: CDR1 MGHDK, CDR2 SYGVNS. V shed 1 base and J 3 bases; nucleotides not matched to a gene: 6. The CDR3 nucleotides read TGTGCCAGCAGTGAATCCAAGGGACAGGGCGACACCGGGGAGCTGTTTTTT. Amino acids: CASSESKGQGDTGELFF.

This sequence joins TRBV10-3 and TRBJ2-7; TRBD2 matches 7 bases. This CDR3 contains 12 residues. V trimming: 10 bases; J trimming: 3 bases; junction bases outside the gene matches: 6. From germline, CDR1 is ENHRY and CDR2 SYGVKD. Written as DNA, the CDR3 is TGTGCCACGGGGGGACGCCTCTACGAGCAGTACTTC. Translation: CATGGRLYEQYF.

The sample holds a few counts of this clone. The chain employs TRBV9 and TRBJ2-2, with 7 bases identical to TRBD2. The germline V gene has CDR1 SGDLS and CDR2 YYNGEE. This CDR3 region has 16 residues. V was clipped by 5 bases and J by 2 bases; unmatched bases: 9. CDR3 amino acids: CASREKPSGNTGELFF. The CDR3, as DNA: TGTGCCAGCAGGGAAAAACCTAGCGGCAACACCGGGGAGCTGTTTTTT.

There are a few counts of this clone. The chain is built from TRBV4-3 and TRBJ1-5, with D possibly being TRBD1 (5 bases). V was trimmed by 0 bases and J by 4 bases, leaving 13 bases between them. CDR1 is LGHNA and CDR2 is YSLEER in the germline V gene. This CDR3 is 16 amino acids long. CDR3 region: CASSQDPGRGNQPQHF. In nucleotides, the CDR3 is TGCGCCAGCAGCCAAGATCCCGGGAGGGGAAATCAGCCCCAGCATTTT.

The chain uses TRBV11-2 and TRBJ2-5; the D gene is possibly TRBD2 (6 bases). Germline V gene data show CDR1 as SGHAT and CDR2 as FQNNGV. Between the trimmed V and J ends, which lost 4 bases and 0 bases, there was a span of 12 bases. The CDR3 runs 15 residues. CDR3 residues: CASSSSGWYQETQYF. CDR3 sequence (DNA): TGTGCCAGCAGCTCCAGCGGGTGGTACCAAGAGACCCAGTACTTC.

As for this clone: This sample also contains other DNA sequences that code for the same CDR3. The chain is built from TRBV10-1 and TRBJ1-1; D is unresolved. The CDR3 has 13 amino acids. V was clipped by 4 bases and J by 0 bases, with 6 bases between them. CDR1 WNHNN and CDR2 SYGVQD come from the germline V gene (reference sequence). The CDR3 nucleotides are TGCGCCAGCAGTGGAGGCATGAACACTGAAGCTTTCTTT. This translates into CASSGGMNTEAFF.

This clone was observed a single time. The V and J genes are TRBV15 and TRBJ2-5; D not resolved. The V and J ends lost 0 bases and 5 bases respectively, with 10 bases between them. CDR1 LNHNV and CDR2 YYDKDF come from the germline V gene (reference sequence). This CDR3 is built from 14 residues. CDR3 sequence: CATSRDLGSETQYF. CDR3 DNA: TGTGCCACCAGCAGAGATCTCGGGTCGGAGACCCAGTACTTC.

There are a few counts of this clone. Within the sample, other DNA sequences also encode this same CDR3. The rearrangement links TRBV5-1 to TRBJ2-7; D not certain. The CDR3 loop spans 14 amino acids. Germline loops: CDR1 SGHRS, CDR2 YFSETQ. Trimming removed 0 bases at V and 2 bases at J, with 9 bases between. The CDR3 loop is CASSLGGRPYEQYF. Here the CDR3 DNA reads TGCGCCAGCAGCTTGGGTGGCAGACCCTACGAGCAGTACTTC.

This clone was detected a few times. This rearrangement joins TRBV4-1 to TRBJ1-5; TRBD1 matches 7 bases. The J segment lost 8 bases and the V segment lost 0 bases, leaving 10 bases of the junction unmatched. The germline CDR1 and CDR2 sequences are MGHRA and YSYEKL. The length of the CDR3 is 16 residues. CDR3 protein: CASSQDSDRLPKPQHF. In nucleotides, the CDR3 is TGCGCCAGCAGCCAAGATTCGGACAGGCTCCCGAAGCCCCAGCATTTT.

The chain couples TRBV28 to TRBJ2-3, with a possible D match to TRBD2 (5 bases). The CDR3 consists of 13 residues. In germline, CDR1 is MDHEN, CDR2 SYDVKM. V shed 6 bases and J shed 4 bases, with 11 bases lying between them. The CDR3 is CASRFSGADTQYF. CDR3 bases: TGTGCCAGCAGGTTCTCCGGGGCAGATACGCAGTATTTT.

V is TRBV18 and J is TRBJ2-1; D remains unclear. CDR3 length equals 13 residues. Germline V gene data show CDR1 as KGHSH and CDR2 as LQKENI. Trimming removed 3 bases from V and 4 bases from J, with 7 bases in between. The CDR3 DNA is TGTGCCAGCTCACCGACTGGGTACAATGAGCAGTTCTTC. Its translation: CASSPTGYNEQFF.

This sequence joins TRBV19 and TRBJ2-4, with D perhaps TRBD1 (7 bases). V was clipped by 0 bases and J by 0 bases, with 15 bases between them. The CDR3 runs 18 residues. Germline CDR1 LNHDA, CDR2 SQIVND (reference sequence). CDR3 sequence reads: CASSIDAGGMAAKNIQYF. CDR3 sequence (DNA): TGTGCCAGTAGTATAGATGCAGGGGGGATGGCAGCCAAAAACATTCAGTACTTC.

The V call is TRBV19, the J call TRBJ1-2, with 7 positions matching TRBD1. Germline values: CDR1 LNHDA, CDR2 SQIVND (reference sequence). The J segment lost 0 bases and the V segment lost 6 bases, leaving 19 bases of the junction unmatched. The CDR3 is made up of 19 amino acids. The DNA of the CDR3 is TGTGCCAGTAGGCCTCCTACGGGACAGCAGTGGCTTTCTAACTATGGCTACACCTTC. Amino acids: CASRPPTGQQWLSNYGYTF.

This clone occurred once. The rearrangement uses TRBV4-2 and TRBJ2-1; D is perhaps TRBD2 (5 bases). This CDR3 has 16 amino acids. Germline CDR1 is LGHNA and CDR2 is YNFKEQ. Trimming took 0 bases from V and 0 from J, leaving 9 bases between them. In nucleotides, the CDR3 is TGTGCCAGCAGCCAAGAAAAAGGGAGCTCCTACAATGAGCAGTTCTTC. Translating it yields CASSQEKGSSYNEQFF.

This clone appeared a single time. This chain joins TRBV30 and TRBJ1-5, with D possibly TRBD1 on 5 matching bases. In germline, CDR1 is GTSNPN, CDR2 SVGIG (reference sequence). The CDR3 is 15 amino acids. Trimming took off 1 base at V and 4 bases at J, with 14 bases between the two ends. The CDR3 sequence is CAWSGRWGSNQPQHF. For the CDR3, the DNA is TGTGCCTGGAGTGGGCGGTGGGGGTCTAATCAGCCCCAGCATTTT.

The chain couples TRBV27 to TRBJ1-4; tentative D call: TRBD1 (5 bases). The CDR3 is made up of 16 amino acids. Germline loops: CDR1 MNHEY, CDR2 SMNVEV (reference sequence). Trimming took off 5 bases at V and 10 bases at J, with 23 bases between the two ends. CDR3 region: CASSQDPIGTFRKLFF. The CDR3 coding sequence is TGTGCCAGCAGTCAGGACCCAATCGGGACTTTTCGAAAACTGTTTTTT.

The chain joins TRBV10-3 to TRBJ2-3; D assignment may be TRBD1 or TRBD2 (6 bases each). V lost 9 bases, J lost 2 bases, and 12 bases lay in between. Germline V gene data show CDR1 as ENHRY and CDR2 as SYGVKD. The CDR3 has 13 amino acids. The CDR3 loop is CAINGGPTDTQYF. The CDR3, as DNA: TGTGCCATAAATGGGGGGCCCACAGATACGCAGTATTTT.

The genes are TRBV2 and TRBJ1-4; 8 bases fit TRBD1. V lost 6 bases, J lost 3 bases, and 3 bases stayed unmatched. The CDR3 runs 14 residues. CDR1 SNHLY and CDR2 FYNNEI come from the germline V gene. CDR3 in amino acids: CASSRQGSNEKLFF. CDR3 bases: TGTGCCAGCAGCAGACAGGGGTCTAATGAAAAACTGTTTTTT.

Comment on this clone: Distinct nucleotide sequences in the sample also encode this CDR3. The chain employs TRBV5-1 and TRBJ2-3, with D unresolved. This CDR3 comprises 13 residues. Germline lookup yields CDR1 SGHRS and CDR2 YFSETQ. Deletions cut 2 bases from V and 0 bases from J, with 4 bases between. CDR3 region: CASSLVSTDTQYF. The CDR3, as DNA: TGCGCCAGCAGCTTAGTTAGCACAGATACGCAGTATTTT. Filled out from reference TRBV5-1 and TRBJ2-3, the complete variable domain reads KAGVTQTPRYLIKTRGQQVTLSCSPISGHRSVSWYQQTPGQGLQFLFEYFSETQRNKGNFPGRFSGRQFSNSRSEMNVSTLELGDSALYLCASSLVSTDTQYFGPGTRLTVL.

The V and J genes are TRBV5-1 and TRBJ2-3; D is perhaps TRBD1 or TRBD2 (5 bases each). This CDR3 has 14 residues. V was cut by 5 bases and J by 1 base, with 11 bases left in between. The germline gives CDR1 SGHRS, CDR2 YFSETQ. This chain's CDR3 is CASSGTAGTDTQYF. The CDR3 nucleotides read TGCGCCAGCAGTGGGACGGCTGGCACAGATACGCAGTATTTT.

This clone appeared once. CDR3 residues: CSARDSRGAKNIQYF. The CDR3 DNA reads as TGCAGCGCCAGAGACAGCCGGGGAGCCAAAAACATTCAGTACTTC. The chain uses TRBV29-1 and TRBJ2-4; either TRBD1 or TRBD2 may fit D (5 bases each). Germline V gene sequence: CDR1 SQVTM, CDR2 ANQGSEA. V was trimmed by 7 bases and J by 0 bases, leaving 16 bases between them. The length of the CDR3 is 15 residues.

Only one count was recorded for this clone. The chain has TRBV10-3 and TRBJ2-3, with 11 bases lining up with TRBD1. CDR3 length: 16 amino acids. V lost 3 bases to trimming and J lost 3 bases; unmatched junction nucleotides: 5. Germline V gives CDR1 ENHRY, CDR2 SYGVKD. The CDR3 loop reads CAISEGTGGQTDTQYF. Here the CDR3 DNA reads TGTGCCATCAGTGAAGGGACAGGGGGGCAAACAGATACGCAGTATTTT.

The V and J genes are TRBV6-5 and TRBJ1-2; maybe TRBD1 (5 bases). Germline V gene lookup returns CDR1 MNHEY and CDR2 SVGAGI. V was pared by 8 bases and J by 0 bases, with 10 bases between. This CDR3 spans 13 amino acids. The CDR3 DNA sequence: TGTGCCAGCCGAATCAGGGCTAACTATGGCTACACCTTC. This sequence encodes CASRIRANYGYTF.

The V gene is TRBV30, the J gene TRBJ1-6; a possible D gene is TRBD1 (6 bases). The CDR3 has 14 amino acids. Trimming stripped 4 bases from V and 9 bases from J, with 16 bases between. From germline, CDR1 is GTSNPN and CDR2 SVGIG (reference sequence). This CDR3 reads CAWTGGREASPLHF. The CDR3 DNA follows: TGTGCCTGGACTGGGGGCCGGGAGGCTTCACCCCTCCACTTT.

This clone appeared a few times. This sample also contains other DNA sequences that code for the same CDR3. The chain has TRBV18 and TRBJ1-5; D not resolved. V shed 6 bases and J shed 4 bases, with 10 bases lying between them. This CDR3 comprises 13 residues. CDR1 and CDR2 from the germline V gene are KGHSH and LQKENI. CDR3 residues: CASSEGSNQPQHF. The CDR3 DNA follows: TGTGCCAGCTCCGAGGGTTCAAATCAGCCCCAGCATTTT. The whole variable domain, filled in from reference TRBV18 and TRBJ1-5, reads NAGVMQNPRHLVRRRGQEARLRCSPMKGHSHVYWYRQLPEEGLKFMVYLQKENIIDESGMPKERFSAEFPKEGPSILRIQQVVRGDSAAYFCASSEGSNQPQHFGDGTRLSIL.

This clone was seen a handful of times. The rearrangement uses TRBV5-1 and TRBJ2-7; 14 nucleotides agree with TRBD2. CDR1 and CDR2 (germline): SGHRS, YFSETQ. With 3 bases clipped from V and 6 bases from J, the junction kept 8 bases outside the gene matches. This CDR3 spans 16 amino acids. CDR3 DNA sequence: TGCGCCAGCAGCTCGATGGGACTAGCGGGAGTCGGCGAGCAGTACTTC. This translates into CASSSMGLAGVGEQYF.